The 5 T cell receptor beta chains given below trace back to one sample, sequenced in a study of OX40 agonist ivuxolimab in advanced cancers. Produced via immunoSEQ multiplex PCR; TCRdb's table is partial and in-frame only. The profile shows about 70,000 clones, roughly 89% of them singletons. The material was CD4+ or CD8+ T cells sorted from blood, obtained in a trial of the OX40 agonist ivuxolimab. Receptors originate from an adult with an advanced solid tumor such as melanoma, head and neck, liver or kidney cancer.

The rearrangement links TRBV6-5 to TRBJ1-5; D ambiguous. Trimming left V 5 bases short and J 4 bases short, with 9 bases between. This CDR3 is 13 amino acids long. Germline-derived CDR1 and CDR2 are MNHEY and SVGAGI. For the CDR3, the DNA is TGTGCCAGCAGTGAACGACGGAATCAGCCCCAGCATTTT. This gives the protein CASSERRNQPQHF.

The J gene is TRBJ1-1, the V gene TRBV6-1; the match to TRBD1 covers 9 bases. The CDR3 spans 14 residues. The ends lost 7 bases at V and 4 bases at J; junction bases unmatched: 7. Per germline, CDR1 MNHNS and CDR2 SASEGT. As DNA, the CDR3 is TGTGCCAGCACTCCGGACAGGGGTCGCACTGAAGCTTTCTTT. It is translated as CASTPDRGRTEAFF.

This chain connects TRBV6-6 to TRBJ2-7; TRBD1 agrees at 7 bases. The CDR3 runs to 15 residues. The germline gives CDR1 MNHNY, CDR2 SVGAGI (reference sequence). After removal of 5 bases from V and 5 bases from J, the junction contained 12 bases not matched to a gene. The chain's CDR3 is CASSRGDRARHEQYF. The CDR3 DNA follows: TGTGCCAGCAGTCGCGGAGACAGGGCTAGACACGAGCAGTACTTC.

The V and J genes are TRBV11-2 and TRBJ2-1; TRBD2 matches at 10 bases. This CDR3 region has 14 residues. V was pared by 4 bases and J by 7 bases, with 4 bases of the junction left unmatched. Germline CDR1 reads SGHAT; CDR2 reads FQNNGV. The CDR3 DNA follows: TGTGCCAGCAGCTCACTAGCGGGGCTGAATGAGCAGTTCTTC. This codes for CASSSLAGLNEQFF.

This clone was seen more than once but under ten times. The rearrangement joins TRBV28 to TRBJ2-5; 8 bases match TRBD2. Germline V gives CDR1 MDHEN, CDR2 SYDVKM. With 6 bases clipped from V and 4 bases from J, the junction kept 4 bases outside the gene matches. There are 13 residues in the CDR3. The CDR3 sequence: CASRTGGRETQYF. In DNA form, the CDR3 reads TGTGCCAGCAGGACGGGAGGGAGAGAGACCCAGTACTTC.